This TCR beta chain came from a study of radiotherapy plus CTLA-4 blockade in lung cancer. Study as a whole: Objective responses were seen in around 18% of patients, disease control in 25% to 35%. General study findings and limits: It was early blood T cell clone dynamics, with interferon-beta, that reportedly best predicted response. An expansion of tumor-derived TCR clones occurred in blood after radiotherapy plus ipilimumab.

The CDR3 is 16 amino acids. Germline CDR1 and CDR2: LGHNA and YSLEER. J lost 7 bases, V lost 0 bases, and 9 bases had no gene match. Note on this clone: Its cognate antigen is unknown.

The study gave focal radiation plus ipilimumab CTLA-4 blockade to patients with chemo-refractory metastatic non-small-cell lung cancer. Data came from immunoSEQ multiplex PCR; TCRdb stores just in-frame clones and leaves some out. This sample carries tens of thousands of clones, approximately 84% of them seen once, and the ten largest clones take about a quarter. J is TRBJ2-7 and V is TRBV4-3; TRBD1 agrees at 10 bases. The sample was peripheral blood, taken from a patient treated with radiotherapy plus ipilimumab. The TCR originated in a human donor with non-small cell lung cancer whose response to radiotherapy plus ipilimumab could not be evaluated. The chain's CDR3 is CASSQEAGTGALEQYF. The CDR3 nucleotides read TGCGCCAGCAGCCAAGAAGCCGGGACAGGGGCCCTGGAGCAGTACTTC.